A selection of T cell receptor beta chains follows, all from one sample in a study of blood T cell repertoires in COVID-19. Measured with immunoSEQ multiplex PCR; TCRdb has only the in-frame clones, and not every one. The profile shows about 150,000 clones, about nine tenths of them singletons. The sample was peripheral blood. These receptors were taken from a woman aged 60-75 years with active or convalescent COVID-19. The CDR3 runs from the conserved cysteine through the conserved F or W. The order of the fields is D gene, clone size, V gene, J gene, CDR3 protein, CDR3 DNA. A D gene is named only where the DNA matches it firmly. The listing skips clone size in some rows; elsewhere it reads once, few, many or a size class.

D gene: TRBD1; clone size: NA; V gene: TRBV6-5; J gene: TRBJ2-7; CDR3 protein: CATNLRDRGNEQYF; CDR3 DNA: TGTGCCACCAATCTCCGGGACAGGGGCAACGAGCAGTACTTC
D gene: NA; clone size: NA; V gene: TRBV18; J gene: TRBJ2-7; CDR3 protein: CASSPRGLNSYEQYF; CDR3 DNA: TGTGCCAGCTCACCACGTGGACTAAACTCCTACGAGCAGTACTTC
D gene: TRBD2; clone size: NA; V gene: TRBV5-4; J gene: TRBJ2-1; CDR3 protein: CASSWTGGIYNEQFF; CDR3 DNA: TGTGCCAGCAGCTGGACGGGGGGGATCTACAATGAGCAGTTCTTC
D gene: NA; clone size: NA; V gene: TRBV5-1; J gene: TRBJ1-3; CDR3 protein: CASSQDVRNTIYF; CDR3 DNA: TGCGCCAGCAGCCAGGATGTGAGAAACACCATATATTTT
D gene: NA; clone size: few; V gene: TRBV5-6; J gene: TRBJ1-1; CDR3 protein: CASSLRSRILANTEAFF; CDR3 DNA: TGTGCCAGCAGCTTACGGAGCAGAATACTTGCCAACACTGAAGCTTTCTTT
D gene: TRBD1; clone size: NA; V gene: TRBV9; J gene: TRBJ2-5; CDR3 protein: CASSAGTGGRETQYF; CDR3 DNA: TGTGCCAGCAGCGCCGGGACAGGGGGCAGGGAGACCCAGTACTTC
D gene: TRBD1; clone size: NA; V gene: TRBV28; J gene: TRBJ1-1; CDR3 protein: CASSSGRGLGEAFF; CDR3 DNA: TGTGCCAGCAGTTCAGGCAGGGGGCTTGGTGAAGCTTTCTTT
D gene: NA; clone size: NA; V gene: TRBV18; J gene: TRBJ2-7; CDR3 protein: CASSPQDGQFSYEQYF; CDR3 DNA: TGTGCCAGCTCACCACAGGACGGACAGTTCTCCTACGAGCAGTACTTC
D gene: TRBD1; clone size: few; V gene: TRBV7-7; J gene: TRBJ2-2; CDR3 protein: CASSESGTGIGELFF; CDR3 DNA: TGTGCTAGCAGCGAGAGCGGGACAGGGATCGGGGAGCTGTTTTTT
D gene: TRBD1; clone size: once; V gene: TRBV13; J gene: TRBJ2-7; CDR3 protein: CASSPQTGSYEQYF; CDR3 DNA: TGTGCCAGCAGCCCACAGACAGGGTCCTACGAGCAGTACTTC
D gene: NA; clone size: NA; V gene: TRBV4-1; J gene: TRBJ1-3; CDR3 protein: CASSLPTQGNSGNTIYF; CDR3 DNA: TGCGCCAGCAGCCTCCCCACCCAGGGGAACTCTGGAAACACCATATATTTT
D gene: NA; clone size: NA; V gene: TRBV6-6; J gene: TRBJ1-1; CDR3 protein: CASSSGGQNTEAFF; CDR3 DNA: TGTGCCAGCAGCTCCGGTGGACAGAACACTGAAGCTTTCTTT
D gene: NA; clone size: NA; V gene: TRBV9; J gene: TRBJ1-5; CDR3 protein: CASSARTGKLSNQPQHF; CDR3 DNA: TGTGCCAGCAGCGCAAGGACGGGGAAGCTGAGCAATCAGCCCCAGCATTTT
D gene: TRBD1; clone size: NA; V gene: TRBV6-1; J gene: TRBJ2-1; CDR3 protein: CASSERQGAFMGFF; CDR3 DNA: TGTGCCAGCAGTGAACGACAGGGGGCCTTTATGGGGTTCTTC
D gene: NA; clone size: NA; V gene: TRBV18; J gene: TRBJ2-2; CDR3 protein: CATSFSAPPNTGELFF; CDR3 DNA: TGTGCCACCAGCTTCTCAGCGCCCCCGAACACCGGGGAGCTGTTTTTT
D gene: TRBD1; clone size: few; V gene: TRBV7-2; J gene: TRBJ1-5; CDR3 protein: CASSRTGGNNQPQHF; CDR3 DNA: TGTGCCAGCAGTAGGACAGGGGGCAACAATCAGCCCCAGCATTTT
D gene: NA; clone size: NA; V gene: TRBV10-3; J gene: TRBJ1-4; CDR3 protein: CAISYREGDEKLFF; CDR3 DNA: TGTGCCATCAGCTACCGGGAGGGTGATGAAAAACTGTTTTTT
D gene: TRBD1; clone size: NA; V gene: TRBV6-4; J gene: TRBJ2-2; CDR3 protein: CASSLAGGSGELFF; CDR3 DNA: TGTGCCAGCAGCCTTGCAGGGGGCTCCGGGGAGCTGTTTTTT
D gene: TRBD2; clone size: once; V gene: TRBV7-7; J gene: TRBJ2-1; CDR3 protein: CASSLRGGENNEQFF; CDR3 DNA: TGTGCTAGCAGCTTGCGCGGGGGAGAGAATAATGAGCAGTTCTTC
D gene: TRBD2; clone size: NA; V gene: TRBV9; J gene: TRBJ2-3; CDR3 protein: CASTRGVRGVEDTQYF; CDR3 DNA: TGTGCCAGCACCCGGGGGGTGCGGGGTGTGGAAGATACGCAGTATTTT
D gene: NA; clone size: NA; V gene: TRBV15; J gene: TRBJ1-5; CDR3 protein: CATSRGQANQPQHF; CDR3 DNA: TGTGCCACCAGCAGAGGGCAGGCCAATCAGCCCCAGCATTTT
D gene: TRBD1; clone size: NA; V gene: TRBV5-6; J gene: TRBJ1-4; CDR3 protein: CASHSLLSGQGATNEKLFF; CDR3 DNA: TGTGCCAGCCACAGCTTGCTATCGGGGCAGGGGGCGACTAATGAAAAACTGTTTTTT
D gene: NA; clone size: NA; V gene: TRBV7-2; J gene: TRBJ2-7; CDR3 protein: CASSQGGIGEQYF; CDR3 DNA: TGTGCCAGCAGCCAGGGGGGCATCGGCGAGCAGTACTTC
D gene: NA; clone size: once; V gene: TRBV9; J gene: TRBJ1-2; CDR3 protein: CASSVEAYSPGYTF; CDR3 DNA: TGTGCCAGCAGCGTAGAAGCCTATTCCCCTGGCTACACCTTC
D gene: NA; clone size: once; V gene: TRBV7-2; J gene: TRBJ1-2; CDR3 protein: CASSLGGYGGYTF; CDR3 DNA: TGTGCCAGCAGCTTAGGAGGGTACGGTGGCTACACCTTC
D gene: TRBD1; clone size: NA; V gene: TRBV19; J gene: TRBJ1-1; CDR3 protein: CASTLGQGYTEAFF; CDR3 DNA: TGTGCCAGTACCCTCGGACAGGGCTACACTGAAGCTTTCTTT
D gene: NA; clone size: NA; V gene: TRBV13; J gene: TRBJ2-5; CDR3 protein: CASSLGLRQGGETQYF; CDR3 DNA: TGTGCCAGCAGCTTAGGGCTGCGCCAGGGGGGAGAGACCCAGTACTTC
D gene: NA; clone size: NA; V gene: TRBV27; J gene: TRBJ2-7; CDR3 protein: CASRQLPGPPYEQYF; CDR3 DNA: TGTGCCAGCCGCCAACTCCCAGGGCCACCCTACGAGCAGTACTTC